This entry lists 4 T cell receptor beta chains sequenced from one sample in a study of blood T cells in healthy people across ages. Using a J-beta primer mix together with a sample-barcoded 5' primer, a second PCR was run for about 7 to 12 cycles. TCRdb itself ran the 5' RACE reads through MiXCR, one entry per CDR3 protein. The repertoire holds about 680,000 distinct CDR3 sequences, about 52% seen once, with roughly a third in the top ten. The sample taken for sequencing was blood. All receptors derive from a woman in her sixties in good health.

The chain recombines TRBV9 with TRBJ1-2; 10 bases line up with TRBD1. V gave up 0 bases and J gave up 3 bases; unmatched junction bases: 8. Per the germline V gene, CDR1 is SGDLS and CDR2 is YYNGEE. The length of the CDR3 is 17 residues. CDR3 residues: CASSVGAWDRGHYGYTF. For the CDR3, the DNA is TGTGCCAGCAGCGTAGGGGCATGGGACAGGGGCCACTATGGCTACACCTTC.

The chain employs TRBV6-2 or TRBV6-3 and TRBJ2-1, with D maybe TRBD2 (6 bases). CDR1 and CDR2 from the germline V gene are MNHEY and SVGEGT. V lost 3 bases and J lost 8, with 11 bases in between. The CDR3 loop spans 13 amino acids. Here the CDR3 DNA reads TGTGCCAGCAGTTATGATGGAGGGGATGAGCAGTTCTTC. As protein: CASSYDGGDEQFF.

The chain recombines TRBV7-2 with TRBJ1-2, with unresolved D. Trimming removed 2 bases from V and 8 bases from J, with 12 bases in between. The CDR3 sequence is 13 residues long. CDR1 and CDR2 from the germline V gene are SGHTA and FQGNSA. The DNA of the CDR3 is TGTGCCAGCAGCTTAAATCGGGAACAAGGCTACACCTTC. Its protein product is CASSLNREQGYTF.

V usage is TRBV7-6 and J usage is TRBJ2-3; TRBD2 agrees at 9 bases. This CDR3 comprises 18 residues. J was trimmed by 9 bases and V by 1 base; bases with no gene match: 17. CDR1 and CDR2 (germline): SGHVS, FNYEAQ. In DNA form, the CDR3 reads TGTGCCAGCAGCTTAGAGGGGTTGCTAGCGGGGCTCTCGGGGACGCAGTATTTT. This translates into CASSLEGLLAGLSGTQYF.